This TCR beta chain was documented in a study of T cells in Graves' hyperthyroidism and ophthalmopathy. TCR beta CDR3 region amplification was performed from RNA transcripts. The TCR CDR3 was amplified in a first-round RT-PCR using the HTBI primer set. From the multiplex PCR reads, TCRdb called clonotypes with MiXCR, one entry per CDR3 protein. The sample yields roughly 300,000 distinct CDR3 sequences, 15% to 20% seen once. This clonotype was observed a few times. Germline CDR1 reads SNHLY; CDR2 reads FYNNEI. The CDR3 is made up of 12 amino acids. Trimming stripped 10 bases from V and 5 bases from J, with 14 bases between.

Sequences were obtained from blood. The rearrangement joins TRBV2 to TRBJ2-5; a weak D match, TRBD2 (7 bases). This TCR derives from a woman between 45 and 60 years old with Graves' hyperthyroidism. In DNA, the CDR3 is TGTGCCACCGTAGGGGGGGGGGAGACCCAGTACTTC. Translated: CATVGGGETQYF.